This T cell receptor beta chain was profiled in a study of T cells in Graves' hyperthyroidism and ophthalmopathy (dated by TCRdb to the late 2010s). Concerning the study at large: Peripheral blood was collected at initial diagnosis, before any treatment. To identify TCR V-J signatures that set the groups apart, the researchers used a discovery cohort of more than 95 patients, made up of roughly 45 with Graves' ophthalmopathy and about 60 with stable Graves' hyperthyroidism. An independent validation cohort of 18 to 20 hyperthyroidism patients and about 15 patients who later progressed to ophthalmopathy tested prospective prediction of ophthalmopathy. The roughly 100 discovery patients were randomly divided into training and test sets at a 7:3 ratio. The study also compared thyroid tissue and blood T-cell repertoires from about 6 Graves' hyperthyroidism patients. After blood sampling, hyperthyroidism patients were treated with methimazole at a starting dose of 30 mg daily, and ophthalmopathy patients were treated with high-dose intravenous methylprednisolone. The paper reports TCR Vbeta CDR3 sequencing of approximately 140 peripheral blood samples: under 45 ophthalmopathy, about 75 hyperthyroidism and some 17 progressor patients.

General findings and caveats noted by the study authors: Most expanded thyroid clonotypes (frequency above 0.001) were also detected in blood, suggesting blood repertoires may reflect thyroid immune responses. In validation, the model predicted progression to ophthalmopathy with just under 71% sensitivity and 72% to 85% specificity, a median of 6.5 months before onset. No statistical method was used to fix the sample size in advance, and group allocation was not hidden from the investigators. Ophthalmopathy was separated from stable hyperthyroidism by a 13 V-J signature model, with around 88% sensitivity and about 81% specificity obtained in cross-validation and 80%/75% obtained in testing.

Amplification of TCR beta CDR3 regions was carried out from RNA transcripts. The first round of RT-PCR for the TCR CDR3 was performed with the HTBI primer set and the Qiagen OneStep RT-PCR kit. Libraries were constructed in a second round of multiplex PCR, after which size selection and purification were carried out. Paired-end sequencing of the libraries was performed with 100 bp reads on an Illumina HiSeq2000. As for the authors' bioinformatics: SOAPnuke was used to process the raw data, throwing out any read that contained adapters or uncalled bases, had a mean Phred below 15, or lacked an exact constant-primer or identifier match. High-quality paired reads were merged with COPE v1.2.5, and unique nucleotide sequences were defined as clonotypes. MiTCR v1.1 was used to align clonotypes to the IMGT TRBV, TRBD and TRBJ reference segments. The analysis was restricted to V-J combinations with a frequency above 0.0001, which together covered around 99% of the repertoires. A TCS score was defined as the ratio between F50 (clonal expansion) and ExV (chaos), using BLOSUM62-based TCRdist between CDR3 peptides within each V-J. Welch's t-statistics and random forest reduced some 510 V-J features to 10 to 15, which were used in a naive Bayes classifier (R e1071). Starting from the raw public reads, TCRdb applied fastp trimming at Q25, assembled clones with MiXCR and retained in-frame beta chains. Each entry merges the rows of one CDR3 protein and shows their most common DNA and genes. The V and J calls were determined by TCRdb, not by the authors. This sample holds approximately 600,000 distinct CDR3 sequences; around 15% were observed only once. 3.5% to 4% of the sample rests with the top ten.

The sample holds many counts of this clonotype. The specificity of this receptor is unknown. The input lacks base qualities; no much larger clone sits a single base away. Graves' hyperthyroidism was defined as stable when no progression to ophthalmopathy occurred over 18 months of follow-up. The hyperthyroidism patients were between 18 and 65 years old and newly diagnosed, with a disease duration of less than 2 months. Patients with uncontrolled infections, other autoimmune diseases, pregnancy or lactation were excluded. Diagnoses were established on the basis of clinical symptoms, serum thyroxine and TRAb, thyroid ultrasound, and orbital computed tomography. Ficoll-Paque density gradient centrifugation was used to isolate PBMCs from approximately 10 ml of fresh peripheral blood. Total RNA was extracted using Trizol reagent, and RNA quality was assessed on an Agilent 2100 Bioanalyzer. There are 12 amino acids in the CDR3, from cysteine to phenylalanine inclusive. Only the CDR3 portion is preserved as DNA: 36 bases, with reading frame beginning at the first base. The germline V gene provides CDR1 SGHRS and CDR2 YFSETQ. V is cut by 2 bases and J by 3 bases, and the space between the germline ends is 3 bases.

The V gene is TRBV5-1 and the J gene is TRBJ2-1, with the D gene not confidently named. The clonotype was recovered from a woman aged 30 to 39 with Graves' hyperthyroidism. Sample: blood. The CDR3 is CASSFDYNEQFF. The sequenced DNA: TGCGCCAGCAGCTTCGACTACAATGAGCAGTTCTTC.